Listed below are T cell receptor beta chains from one sample, sequenced in a study of T cell responses to AZD1222 COVID-19 vaccine. Here immunoSEQ multiplex PCR was the method, and the copy in TCRdb shows in-frame clones only, minus some. Among about 110,000 clones, roughly 85% were seen once, and the ten largest hold roughly 3%. This material consisted of peripheral blood, taken on day 0 of AZD1222 vaccination. These receptors originate from an adult in good health. CDR3s include the opening cysteine and the closing phenylalanine or tryptophan. D genes are given only for firm matches. Clone size is shown for a subset of rows, as once, few, many or a class of expanded clone.

D: NA
size: NA
V: TRBV11-3
length: 14
J: TRBJ2-3
DNA: TGTGCCAGCAGCTCCGGGACTAGCACAGATACGCAGTATTTT
CDR3: CASSSGTSTDTQYF

D: NA
size: NA
V: TRBV7-8
length: 11
J: TRBJ2-7
DNA: TGTGCCAGCAGCCTCCGGGACCGTTTGTACTTC
CDR3: CASSLRDRLYF

D: TRBD1
size: NA
V: TRBV7-2
length: 14
J: TRBJ2-7
DNA: TGTGCCAGCAGCCCGGGACAGCTTTTAGAGGAGCAGTACTTC
CDR3: CASSPGQLLEEQYF

D: TRBD1
size: once
V: TRBV6-2/TRBV6-3
length: 16
J: TRBJ1-5
DNA: TGTGCCAGCAGTTGGGGACAGGGGGCGATTGGTCAGCCCCAGCATTTT
CDR3: CASSWGQGAIGQPQHF

D: NA
size: once
V: TRBV9
length: 14
J: TRBJ2-7
DNA: TGTGCCAGCAGCGTAAAGGGGTCCTCCTACGAGCAGTACTTC
CDR3: CASSVKGSSYEQYF

D: TRBD1
size: NA
V: TRBV6-5
length: 15
J: TRBJ2-1
DNA: TGTGCCAGCAGCCTCCGGGACAGGGGGCGGAATGAGCAGTTCTTC
CDR3: CASSLRDRGRNEQFF

D: TRBD1
size: NA
V: TRBV11-2
length: 17
J: TRBJ1-6
DNA: TGTGCCAGCAGAAGGGACAGGAGGTTTCCCTATAATTCACCCCTCCACTTT
CDR3: CASRRDRRFPYNSPLHF

D: TRBD2
size: NA
V: TRBV27
length: 17
J: TRBJ2-6
DNA: TGTGCCAGCAGGGGAGGGACGCTAAGCTCTGGGGCCAACGTCCTGACTTTC
CDR3: CASRGGTLSSGANVLTF

D: NA
size: NA
V: TRBV10-3
length: 12
J: TRBJ1-2
DNA: TGTGCCATCGGTTTGACGGACTATGGCTACACCTTC
CDR3: CAIGLTDYGYTF

D: NA
size: NA
V: TRBV18
length: 17
J: TRBJ1-6
DNA: TGTGCCAGCTCACCCTCGGCGGGGGGAGGAAGTAATTCACCCCTCCACTTT
CDR3: CASSPSAGGGSNSPLHF

D: NA
size: NA
V: TRBV5-4
length: 18
J: TRBJ2-2
DNA: TGTGCCAGCAGCTTGGAAAAGCGTTTTCCGAACTATAGCGGGGAGCTGTTTTTT
CDR3: CASSLEKRFPNYSGELFF

D: NA
size: NA
V: TRBV28
length: 10
J: TRBJ2-5
DNA: TGTGCCAGCAGGCAAGAGACCCAGTACTTC
CDR3: CASRQETQYF

D: NA
size: NA
V: TRBV15
length: 16
J: TRBJ2-7
DNA: TGTGCCACCAGCAGAGATAGGGGAGAGCACTCCTACGAGCAGTACTTC
CDR3: CATSRDRGEHSYEQYF

D: TRBD1
size: once
V: TRBV18
length: 15
J: TRBJ1-5
DNA: TGTGCCAGCTCACCACTGGGACAGAACAATCAGCCCCAGCATTTT
CDR3: CASSPLGQNNQPQHF

D: NA
size: NA
V: TRBV30
length: 11
J: TRBJ1-2
DNA: TGTGCCTGGAGTGAGTACTATGGCTACACCTTC
CDR3: CAWSEYYGYTF

D: NA
size: NA
V: TRBV10-3
length: 12
J: TRBJ2-1
DNA: TGTGCCATCAGTCCGGGTAGCGATGAGCAGTTCTTC
CDR3: CAISPGSDEQFF

D: NA
size: NA
V: TRBV6-5
length: 12
J: TRBJ1-2
DNA: TGTGCCAGCCGCTCTGGAAACTATGGCTACACCTTC
CDR3: CASRSGNYGYTF

D: TRBD1
size: NA
V: TRBV28
length: 13
J: TRBJ1-1
DNA: TGTGCCAGCAGGACCGGCCTGGACAGGGAAGCTTTCTTT
CDR3: CASRTGLDREAFF

D: NA
size: once
V: TRBV19
length: 16
J: TRBJ1-4
DNA: TGTGCCAGTGGAGAAACTTCAGGGGCCCTCAATGAAAAACTGTTTTTT
CDR3: CASGETSGALNEKLFF

D: NA
size: few
V: TRBV19
length: 14
J: TRBJ1-2
DNA: TGTGCCAGTAGTATTCCCGGGTTTAACTATGGCTACACCTTC
CDR3: CASSIPGFNYGYTF

D: NA
size: NA
V: TRBV11-2
length: 15
J: TRBJ1-3
DNA: TGTGCCAGCAGCGTCCAGACTGCTGGCGGAAACACCATATATTTT
CDR3: CASSVQTAGGNTIYF

D: NA
size: NA
V: TRBV4-2
length: 16
J: TRBJ1-1
DNA: TGTGCCAGCAGCCAAGTTGGTGATGGCGGGAACACTGAAGCTTTCTTT
CDR3: CASSQVGDGGNTEAFF

D: NA
size: NA
V: TRBV7-3
length: 16
J: TRBJ2-2
DNA: TGTGCCAGCAGCTTAATGGCTGGGGGGAACACCGGGGAGCTGTTTTTT
CDR3: CASSLMAGGNTGELFF

D: TRBD1
size: once
V: TRBV18
length: 15
J: TRBJ2-1
DNA: TGTGCCAGCTCATCTCGACAGGGTAGTGACAATGAGCAGTTCTTC
CDR3: CASSSRQGSDNEQFF

D: TRBD2
size: NA
V: TRBV28
length: 15
J: TRBJ2-7
DNA: TGTGCCAGCAGTTTCCGGCTAGCGGGGGGGCGAGAGCAGTACTTC
CDR3: CASSFRLAGGREQYF

D: TRBD1
size: NA
V: TRBV6-5
length: 12
J: TRBJ1-1
DNA: TGTGCCAGCAGGACAGGGGCCACTGAAGCTTTCTTT
CDR3: CASRTGATEAFF

D: TRBD1
size: NA
V: TRBV7-2
length: 15
J: TRBJ2-7
DNA: TGTGCCAGCAGCTTAGCTGGACAGGGCGCACTCGAGCAGTACTTC
CDR3: CASSLAGQGALEQYF

D: TRBD1
size: NA
V: TRBV7-6
length: 15
J: TRBJ2-2
DNA: TGTGCCAGCAGGCAGGGACAGGGGTACACCGGGGAGCTGTTTTTT
CDR3: CASRQGQGYTGELFF

D: NA
size: NA
V: TRBV5-1
length: 14
J: TRBJ1-4
DNA: TGCGCCAGCAGATCAGGGCCAACTAATGAAAAACTGTTTTTT
CDR3: CASRSGPTNEKLFF

D: NA
size: once
V: TRBV10-3
length: 12
J: TRBJ2-3
DNA: TGTGCCGTCAGGGCGGACCTAGATACGCAGTATTTT
CDR3: CAVRADLDTQYF

D: NA
size: NA
V: TRBV7-9
length: 14
J: TRBJ2-5
DNA: TGTGCCAGCAGGTTGGGGGGGCCGCGAGAGACCCAGTACTTC
CDR3: CASRLGGPRETQYF

D: NA
size: NA
V: TRBV5-6
length: 12
J: TRBJ2-7
DNA: TGTGCCAGCAGCTTGGGACAGTACGAGCAGTACTTC
CDR3: CASSLGQYEQYF

D: NA
size: NA
V: TRBV18
length: 18
J: TRBJ1-2
DNA: TGTGCCAGCTCACCATTCGAGGGCAGGCGGGGAACTAACTATGGCTACACCTTC
CDR3: CASSPFEGRRGTNYGYTF

D: NA
size: NA
V: TRBV6-2/TRBV6-3
length: 15
J: TRBJ1-5
DNA: NA
CDR3: CASSTSWGNYQPQHF

D: TRBD1
size: once
V: TRBV6-5
length: 16
J: TRBJ1-2
DNA: TGTGCCAGCAGTTACTCGGGACAGGGAAAATTCTATGGCTACACCTTC
CDR3: CASSYSGQGKFYGYTF

D: NA
size: NA
V: TRBV7-3
length: 14
J: TRBJ1-6
DNA: TGTGCCAGCAGCTCGGGGGCGGAGAATTCACCCCTCCACTTT
CDR3: CASSSGAENSPLHF

D: NA
size: NA
V: TRBV7-8
length: 14
J: TRBJ2-3
DNA: TGTGCCAGCAGCCGAGAATCTAGCACAGATACGCAGTATTTT
CDR3: CASSRESSTDTQYF

D: NA
size: once
V: TRBV4-3
length: 14
J: TRBJ1-2
DNA: TGCGCCAGCAGCCAAGATCGCGGGGCTGGGGGCTACACCTTC
CDR3: CASSQDRGAGGYTF

D: NA
size: NA
V: TRBV9
length: 16
J: TRBJ2-1
DNA: TGTGCCAGCAGCGTAGAGGGGGGCGGCTCCTACAATGAGCAGTTCTTC
CDR3: CASSVEGGGSYNEQFF

D: NA
size: NA
V: TRBV7-3
length: 14
J: TRBJ1-1
DNA: TGTGCCAGCAGCTTCGGGGCCGAGGACACTGAAGCTTTCTTT
CDR3: CASSFGAEDTEAFF

D: TRBD2
size: NA
V: TRBV29-1
length: 14
J: TRBJ2-3
DNA: TGCAGCGGTAGGACTAGCGGGGGCACAGATACGCAGTATTTT
CDR3: CSGRTSGGTDTQYF

D: NA
size: once
V: TRBV9
length: 15
J: TRBJ1-6
DNA: TGTGCCAGCAGCGTAGAATTCGGGCTTGGTTCACCCCTCCACTTT
CDR3: CASSVEFGLGSPLHF

D: TRBD1
size: NA
V: TRBV6-5
length: 15
J: TRBJ1-4
DNA: TGTGCCAGCAGGACCCCGGGACAGATCAATGAAAAACTGTTTTTT
CDR3: CASRTPGQINEKLFF

D: NA
size: once
V: TRBV6-5
length: 15
J: TRBJ1-1
DNA: TGTGCCAGCAGTTACGATGGCAGGGTCAACACTGAAGCTTTCTTT
CDR3: CASSYDGRVNTEAFF

D: TRBD1
size: many
V: TRBV2
length: 15
J: TRBJ2-5
DNA: TGTGCCAGCAGTGCCTCCGGGACAGGGACGGAGACCCAGTACTTC
CDR3: CASSASGTGTETQYF

D: NA
size: NA
V: TRBV7-2
length: 13
J: TRBJ1-5
DNA: TGTGCCAGCAGCTTAGCGCCGAATCAGCCCCAGCATTTT
CDR3: CASSLAPNQPQHF

D: NA
size: NA
V: TRBV6-5
length: 12
J: TRBJ1-5
DNA: TGTGCCAGCAGTTTCCCTCGTCAGCCCCAGCATTTT
CDR3: CASSFPRQPQHF